This note documents a single TCR beta chain sequence. Deletions cut 7 bases from V and 0 bases from J, with 13 bases between. The CDR3 extends over 16 amino acids. CDR1 and CDR2 (germline): MNHEY, SVGEGT. This sample was taken from a study of Graves' ophthalmopathy and Graves' hyperthyroidism. TCR beta CDR3 regions were amplified from RNA transcripts. Second-round multiplex PCR came after a first-round RT-PCR that employed HTBI primers. TCRdb itself ran the multiplex PCR reads through MiXCR, one entry per CDR3 protein. This table has 900,000 to 1,200,000 distinct CDR3 sequences, less than 45% appearing once.

Input material: peripheral blood or thyroid tissue (not recorded which). The chain joins TRBV6-2 or TRBV6-3 to TRBJ2-6; D ambiguous. The receptor was derived from an adult man with Graves' hyperthyroidism. The CDR3 DNA is TGTGCCAGCATTACATCGGGCTACTCTGGGGCCAACGTCCTGACTTTC. Translated, it gives CASITSGYSGANVLTF.